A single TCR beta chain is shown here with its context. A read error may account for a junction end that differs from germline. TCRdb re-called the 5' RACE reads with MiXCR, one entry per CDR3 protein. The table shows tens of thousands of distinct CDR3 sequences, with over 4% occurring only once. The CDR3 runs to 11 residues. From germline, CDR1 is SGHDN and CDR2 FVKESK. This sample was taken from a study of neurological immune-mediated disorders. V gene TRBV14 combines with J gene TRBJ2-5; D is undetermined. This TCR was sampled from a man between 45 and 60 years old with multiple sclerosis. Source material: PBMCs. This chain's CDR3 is CASRQGPTQYF. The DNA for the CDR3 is TGTGCCAGCAGACAAGGGCCGACCCAGTACTTC.